This TCR beta chain was sequenced in a study of type 1 regulatory T cells. V lost 0 bases to trimming and J lost 3 bases, with 13 bases between them. The length of the CDR3 is 15 residues. Germline V CDR1 and CDR2: SGHRS, YFSETQ. Broader study findings: Type 1 regulatory T cells had a more restricted TCR repertoire than non-type 1 regulatory T cells.

A few counts support this clonotype. No antigen is known for it. TCRdb reprocessed the reads via MiXCR and lists one record per CDR3 protein. The sample shows tens of thousands of distinct CDR3 sequences, around 21% of them seen only once. Sequences were obtained from cultured type 1 regulatory T (Tr1) cells, either the whole culture or a sorted fraction (not recorded which). The clonotype originates from a human donor in good health. This chain uses TRBV5-1 with TRBJ2-7, with a possible D match to TRBD1 (6 bases). CDR3 in DNA: TGCGCCAGCAGCTTGGGCCAGGGGAAGGTCTACGAGCAGTACTTC. Amino acid sequence: CASSLGQGKVYEQYF.